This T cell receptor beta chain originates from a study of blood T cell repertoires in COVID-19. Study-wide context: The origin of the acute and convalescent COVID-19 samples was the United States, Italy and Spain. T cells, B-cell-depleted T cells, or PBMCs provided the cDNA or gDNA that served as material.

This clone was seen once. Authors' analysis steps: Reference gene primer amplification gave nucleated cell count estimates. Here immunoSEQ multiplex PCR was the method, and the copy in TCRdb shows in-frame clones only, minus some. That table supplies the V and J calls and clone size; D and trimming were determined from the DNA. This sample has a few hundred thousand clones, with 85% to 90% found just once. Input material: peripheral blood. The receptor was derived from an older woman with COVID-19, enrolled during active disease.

The CDR3 sequence is CASSPDLAGGLNNEQFF. Written as DNA, the CDR3 is TGTGCCAGCTCACCGGATCTAGCGGGAGGGCTTAACAATGAGCAGTTCTTC. The chain joins TRBV18 to TRBJ2-1; 12 bases map to TRBD2. J lost 5 bases, V lost 3 bases, and 8 bases had no gene match. This CDR3 contains 17 residues. Germline loops: CDR1 KGHSH, CDR2 LQKENI.